The 3 T cell receptor beta chains listed next were all sequenced from one sample in a study of blood T cell repertoires in COVID-19. Assay used: immunoSEQ multiplex PCR; TCRdb lists only in-frame clones, some missing. The sample contains about 270,000 clones, 80% to 95% of which appear only once. Input material: peripheral blood. These receptors all come from a person aged 18-35 years with COVID-19, enrolled during active disease.

V usage is TRBV11-2 and J usage is TRBJ1-1; 9 bases are shared with TRBD1. V was clipped by 5 bases and J by 6 bases; unmatched bases: 7. The CDR3 has 14 amino acids. CDR1 is SGHAT and CDR2 is FQNNGV in the germline V gene. The CDR3 protein is CASSPGQGIAEAFF. Written as DNA, the CDR3 is TGTGCCAGCAGCCCGGGACAGGGAATAGCTGAAGCTTTCTTT. Using reference TRBV11-2 and TRBJ1-1 for the parts outside the CDR3, the full variable domain is EAGVAQSPRYKIIEKRQSVAFWCNPISGHATLYWYQQILGQGPKLLIQFQNNGVVDDSQLPKDRFSAERLKGVDSTLKIQPAKLEDSAVYLCASSPGQGIAEAFFGQGTRLTVV.

V gene TRBV24-1 combines with J gene TRBJ1-6, with D tentatively TRBD1 (5 bases). Germline lookup yields CDR1 KGHDR and CDR2 SFDVKD. The CDR3 contains 13 residues. Trimming pared 5 bases from V and 7 bases from J, leaving 8 bases between. This chain's CDR3 is CATSAAGNSPLHF. The CDR3 DNA sequence: TGTGCCACCAGTGCCGCAGGGAATTCACCCCTCCACTTT.

The chain uses TRBV6-1 and TRBJ1-2; no clear D. The CDR3 covers 16 residues. Trimming left V 2 bases short and J 8 bases short, with 21 bases between. Germline V lookup: CDR1 MNHNS, CDR2 SASEGT. This chain's CDR3 is CASSESRIGPYRGYTF. CDR3 DNA: TGTGCCAGCAGTGAAAGCAGGATAGGCCCCTATAGGGGCTACACCTTC.